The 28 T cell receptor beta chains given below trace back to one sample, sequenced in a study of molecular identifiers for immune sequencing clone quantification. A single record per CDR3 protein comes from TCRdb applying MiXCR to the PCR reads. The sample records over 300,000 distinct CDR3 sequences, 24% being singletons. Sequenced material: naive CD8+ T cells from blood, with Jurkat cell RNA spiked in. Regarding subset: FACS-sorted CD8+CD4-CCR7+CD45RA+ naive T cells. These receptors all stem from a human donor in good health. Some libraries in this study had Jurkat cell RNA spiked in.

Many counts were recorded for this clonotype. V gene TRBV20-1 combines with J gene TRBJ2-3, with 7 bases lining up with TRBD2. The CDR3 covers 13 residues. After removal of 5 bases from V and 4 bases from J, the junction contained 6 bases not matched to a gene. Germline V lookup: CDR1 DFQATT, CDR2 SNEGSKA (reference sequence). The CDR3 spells CSAWTSSSDTQYF. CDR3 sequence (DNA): TGCAGTGCTTGGACTAGTTCCTCAGATACGCAGTATTTT.

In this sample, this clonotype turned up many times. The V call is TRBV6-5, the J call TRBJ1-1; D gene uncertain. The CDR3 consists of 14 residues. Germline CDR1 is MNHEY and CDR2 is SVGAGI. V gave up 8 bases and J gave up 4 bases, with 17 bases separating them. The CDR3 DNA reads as TGTGCCAGCCAACTAGGTGGAGGCATCACTGAAGCTTTCTTT. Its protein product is CASQLGGGITEAFF.

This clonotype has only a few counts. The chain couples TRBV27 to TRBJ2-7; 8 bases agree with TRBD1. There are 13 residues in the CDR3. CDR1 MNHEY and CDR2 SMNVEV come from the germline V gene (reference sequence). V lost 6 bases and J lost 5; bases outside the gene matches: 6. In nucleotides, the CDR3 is TGTGCCAGCAGAATGACAGGGGTCCACGAGCAGTACTTC. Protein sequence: CASRMTGVHEQYF.

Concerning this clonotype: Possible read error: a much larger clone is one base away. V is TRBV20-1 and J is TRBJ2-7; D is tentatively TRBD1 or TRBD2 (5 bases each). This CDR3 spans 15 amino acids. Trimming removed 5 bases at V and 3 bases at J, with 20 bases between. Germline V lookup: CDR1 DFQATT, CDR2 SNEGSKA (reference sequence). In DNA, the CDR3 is TGCAGTGCTGCGCACCTCAGCGAGGGGCTCTACGAGCAGTACTTC. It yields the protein CSAAHLSEGLYEQYF.

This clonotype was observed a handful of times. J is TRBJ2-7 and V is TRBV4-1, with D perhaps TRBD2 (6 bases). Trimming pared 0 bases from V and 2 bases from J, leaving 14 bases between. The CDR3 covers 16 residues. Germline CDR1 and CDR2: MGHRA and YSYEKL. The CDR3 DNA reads TGCGCCAGCAGCCAAGATGAGGCTAGCGCAACCTACGAGCAGTACTTC. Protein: CASSQDEASATYEQYF.

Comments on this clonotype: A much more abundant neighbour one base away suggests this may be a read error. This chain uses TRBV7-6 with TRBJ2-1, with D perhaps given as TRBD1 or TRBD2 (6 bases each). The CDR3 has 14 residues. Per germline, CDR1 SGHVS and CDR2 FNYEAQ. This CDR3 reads CASSLGGSYNEQSF. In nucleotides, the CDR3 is TGTGCCAGCAGTTTGGGGGGCTCGTACAATGAGCAGTCCTTC.

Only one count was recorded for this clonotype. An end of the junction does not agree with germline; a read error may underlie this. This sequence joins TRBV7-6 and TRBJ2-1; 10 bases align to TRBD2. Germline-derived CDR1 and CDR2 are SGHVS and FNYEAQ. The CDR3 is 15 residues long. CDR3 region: CASSLGTSAYNEQIF. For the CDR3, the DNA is TGTGCCAGCAGCCTAGGGACTAGCGCTTACAATGAGCAGATCTTC.

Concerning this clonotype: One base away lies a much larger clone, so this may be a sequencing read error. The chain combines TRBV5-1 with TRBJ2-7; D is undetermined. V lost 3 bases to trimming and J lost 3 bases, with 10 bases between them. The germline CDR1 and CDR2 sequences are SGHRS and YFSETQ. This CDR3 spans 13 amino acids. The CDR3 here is CASSWDADYEQYF. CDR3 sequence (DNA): TGCGCCAGCAGCTGGGATGCAGACTACGAGCAGTACTTC.

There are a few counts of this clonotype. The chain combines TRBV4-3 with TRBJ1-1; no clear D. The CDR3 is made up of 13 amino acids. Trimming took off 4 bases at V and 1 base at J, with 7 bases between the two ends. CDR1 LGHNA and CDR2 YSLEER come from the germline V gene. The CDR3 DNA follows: TGCGCCAGCAGCCGCGTACGGAACACTGAAGCTTTCTTT. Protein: CASSRVRNTEAFF.

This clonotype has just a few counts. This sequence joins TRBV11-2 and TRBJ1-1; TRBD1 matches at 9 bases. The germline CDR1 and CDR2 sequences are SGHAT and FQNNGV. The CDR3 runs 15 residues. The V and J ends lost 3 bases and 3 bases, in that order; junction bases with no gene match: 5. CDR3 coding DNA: TGTGCCAGCAGCTTGGGCAACAGGGGGCACACTGAAGCTTTCTTT. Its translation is CASSLGNRGHTEAFF.

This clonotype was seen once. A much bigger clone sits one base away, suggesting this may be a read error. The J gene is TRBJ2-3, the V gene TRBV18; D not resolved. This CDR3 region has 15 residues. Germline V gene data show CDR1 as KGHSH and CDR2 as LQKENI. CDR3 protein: CASSPPNRIADTQNF. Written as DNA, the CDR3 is TGTGCCAGCTCACCACCGAATAGGATCGCAGATACGCAGAATTTT.

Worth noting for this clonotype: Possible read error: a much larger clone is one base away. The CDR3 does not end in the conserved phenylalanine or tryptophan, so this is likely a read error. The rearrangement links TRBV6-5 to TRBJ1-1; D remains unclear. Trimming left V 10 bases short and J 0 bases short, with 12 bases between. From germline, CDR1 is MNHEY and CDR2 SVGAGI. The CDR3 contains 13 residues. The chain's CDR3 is CATVNRVNTEAFY. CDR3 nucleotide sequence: TGTGCCACCGTAAACCGGGTGAACACTGAAGCTTTCTAT.

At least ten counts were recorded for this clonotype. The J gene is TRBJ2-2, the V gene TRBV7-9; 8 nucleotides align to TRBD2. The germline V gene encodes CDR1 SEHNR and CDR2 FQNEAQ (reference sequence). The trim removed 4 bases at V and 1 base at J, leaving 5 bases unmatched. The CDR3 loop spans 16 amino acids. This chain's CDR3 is CASSSTGGLNTGELFF. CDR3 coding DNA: TGTGCCAGCAGCTCGACGGGGGGGCTGAACACCGGGGAGCTGTTTTTT.

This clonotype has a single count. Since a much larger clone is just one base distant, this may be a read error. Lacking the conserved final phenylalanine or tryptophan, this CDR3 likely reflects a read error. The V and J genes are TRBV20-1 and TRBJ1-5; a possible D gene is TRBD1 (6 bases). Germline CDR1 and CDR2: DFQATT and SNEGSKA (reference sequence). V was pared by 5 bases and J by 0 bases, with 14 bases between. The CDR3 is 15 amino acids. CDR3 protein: CSAARGQISNQPQHL. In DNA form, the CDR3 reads TGCAGTGCTGCGAGAGGACAGATTAGCAATCAGCCCCAGCATCTT.

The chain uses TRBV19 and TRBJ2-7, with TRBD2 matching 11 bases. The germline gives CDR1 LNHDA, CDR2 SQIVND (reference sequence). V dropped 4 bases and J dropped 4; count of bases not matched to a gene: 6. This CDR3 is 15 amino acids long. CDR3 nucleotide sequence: TGTGCCAGTAGTACCTGGACTAGCGGGTCTTACGAGCAGTACTTC. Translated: CASSTWTSGSYEQYF.

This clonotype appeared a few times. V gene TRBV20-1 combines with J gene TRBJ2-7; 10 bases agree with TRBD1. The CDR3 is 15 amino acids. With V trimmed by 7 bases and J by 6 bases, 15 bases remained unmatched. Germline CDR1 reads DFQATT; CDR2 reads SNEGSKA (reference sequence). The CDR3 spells CSVQEFGTGVSEQYF. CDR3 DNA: TGCAGTGTCCAAGAGTTTGGGACAGGGGTTAGCGAGCAGTACTTC.

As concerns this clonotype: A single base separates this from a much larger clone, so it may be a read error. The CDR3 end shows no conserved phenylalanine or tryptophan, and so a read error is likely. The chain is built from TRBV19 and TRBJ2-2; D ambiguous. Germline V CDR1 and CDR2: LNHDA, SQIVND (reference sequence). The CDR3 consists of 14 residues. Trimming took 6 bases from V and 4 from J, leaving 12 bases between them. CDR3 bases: TGTGCCAGTAGGGAGTTCGGCCCCACCGGGGAGCTGTTTTGT. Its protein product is CASREFGPTGELFC.

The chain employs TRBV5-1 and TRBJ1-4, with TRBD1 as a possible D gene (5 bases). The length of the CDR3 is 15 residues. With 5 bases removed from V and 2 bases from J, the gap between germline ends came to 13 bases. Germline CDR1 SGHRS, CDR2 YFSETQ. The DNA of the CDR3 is TGCGCCAGCAGATCGGGGGTTGGGACTAATGAAAAACTGTTTTTT. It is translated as CASRSGVGTNEKLFF.

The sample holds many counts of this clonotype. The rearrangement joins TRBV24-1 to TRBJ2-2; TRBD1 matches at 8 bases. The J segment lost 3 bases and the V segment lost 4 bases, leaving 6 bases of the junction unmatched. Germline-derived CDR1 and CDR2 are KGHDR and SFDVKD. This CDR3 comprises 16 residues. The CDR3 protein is CATSEAGTGDTGELFF. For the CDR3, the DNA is TGTGCCACCAGTGAGGCCGGGACAGGAGACACCGGGGAGCTGTTTTTT.

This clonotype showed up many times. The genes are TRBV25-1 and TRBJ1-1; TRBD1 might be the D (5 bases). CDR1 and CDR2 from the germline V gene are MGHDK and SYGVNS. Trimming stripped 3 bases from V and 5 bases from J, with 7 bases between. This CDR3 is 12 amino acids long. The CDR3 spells CASSDGGTEAFF. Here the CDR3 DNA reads TGTGCCAGCAGTGACGGGGGGACTGAAGCTTTCTTT.

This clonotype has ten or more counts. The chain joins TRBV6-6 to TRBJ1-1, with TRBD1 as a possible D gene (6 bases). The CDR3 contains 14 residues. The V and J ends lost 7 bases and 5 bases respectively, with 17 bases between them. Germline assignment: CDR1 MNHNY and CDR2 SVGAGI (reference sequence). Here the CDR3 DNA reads TGTGCCAGCACCGAACCGGGACAATCAACTGAAGCTTTCTTT. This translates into CASTEPGQSTEAFF.

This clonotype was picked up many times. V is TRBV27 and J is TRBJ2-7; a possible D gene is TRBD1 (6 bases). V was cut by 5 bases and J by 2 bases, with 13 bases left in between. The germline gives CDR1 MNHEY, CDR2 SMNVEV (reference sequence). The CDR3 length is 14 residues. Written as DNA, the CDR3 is TGTGCCAGCAGTCCCGGACAGCACCCCTACGAGCAGTACTTC. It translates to CASSPGQHPYEQYF.

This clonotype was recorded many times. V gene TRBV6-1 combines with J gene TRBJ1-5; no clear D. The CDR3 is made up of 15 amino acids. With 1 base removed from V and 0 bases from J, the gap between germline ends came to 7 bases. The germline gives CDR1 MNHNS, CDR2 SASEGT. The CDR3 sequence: CASSEERYSNQPQHF. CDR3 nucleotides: TGTGCCAGCAGTGAAGAAAGGTATAGCAATCAGCCCCAGCATTTT.

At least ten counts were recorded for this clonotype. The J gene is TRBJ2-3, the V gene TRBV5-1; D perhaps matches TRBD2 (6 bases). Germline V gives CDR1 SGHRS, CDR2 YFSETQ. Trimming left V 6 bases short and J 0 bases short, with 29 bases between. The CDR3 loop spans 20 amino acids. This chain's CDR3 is CASTDPGDSMRKPSTDTQYF. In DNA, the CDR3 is TGCGCCAGCACCGACCCCGGGGACTCCATGCGGAAGCCTAGCACAGATACGCAGTATTTT.

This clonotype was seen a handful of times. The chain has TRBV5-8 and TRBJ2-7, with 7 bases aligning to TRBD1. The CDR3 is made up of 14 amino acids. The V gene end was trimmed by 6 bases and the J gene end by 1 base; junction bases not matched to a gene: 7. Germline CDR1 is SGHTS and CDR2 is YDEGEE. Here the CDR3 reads CASTRTGTSYEQYF. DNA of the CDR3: TGTGCCAGCACCAGGACAGGTACGTCCTACGAGCAGTACTTC.

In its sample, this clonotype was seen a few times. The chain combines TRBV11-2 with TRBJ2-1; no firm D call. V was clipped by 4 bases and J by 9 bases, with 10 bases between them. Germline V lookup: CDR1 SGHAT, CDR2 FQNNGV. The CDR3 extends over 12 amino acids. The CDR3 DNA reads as TGTGCCAGCAGCTACAAGGAGATTGAGCAGTTCTTC. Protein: CASSYKEIEQFF.

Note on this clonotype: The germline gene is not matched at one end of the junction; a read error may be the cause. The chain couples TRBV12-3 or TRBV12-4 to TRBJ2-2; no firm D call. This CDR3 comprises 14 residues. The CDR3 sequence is CVSSFRQNTGELFF. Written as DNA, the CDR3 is TGTGTCAGCAGTTTCCGCCAGAACACCGGGGAGCTGTTTTTT.

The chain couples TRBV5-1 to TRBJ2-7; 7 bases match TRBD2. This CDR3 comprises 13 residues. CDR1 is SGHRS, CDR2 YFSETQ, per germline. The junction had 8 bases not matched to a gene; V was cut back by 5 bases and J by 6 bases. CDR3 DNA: TGCGCCAGCAGTCGGGGAGGGGTTAGCGAGCAGTACTTC. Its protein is CASSRGGVSEQYF.